This T cell receptor (beta chain) was captured in a study of early T cells in non-severe SARS-CoV-2 infection. Across the whole study: Bulk RNA from unsorted whole blood was sequenced; chains were unpaired. Study-level points and caveats: Anti-spike CD8 responses were favored in VDJdb matching, and private and CD4 specificities were missed.

This clonotype was found many times. Its antigen is unidentified. The TCR library protocol attached unique molecular identifiers to the individual cDNA molecules. TCRdb processed the 5' RACE reads anew with MiXCR; each CDR3 protein has one entry. Of about 48,000 distinct CDR3 sequences listed, about 13% are singletons. Per the germline V gene, CDR1 is GTSNPN and CDR2 is SVGIG (reference sequence). CDR3 size: 14 residues. V gave up 3 bases and J gave up 2 bases; unmatched junction bases: 5. The sequenced material came from whole blood. This chain connects TRBV30 to TRBJ2-7; 9 bases match TRBD1. The TCR comes from an adult who was a healthcare worker with PCR-confirmed SARS-CoV-2 infection or an uninfected control (not recorded which). This CDR3 reads CAWRYDRGAYEQYF. The CDR3 DNA reads as TGTGCCTGGAGGTACGACAGGGGGGCCTACGAGCAGTACTTC.